This T cell receptor (beta chain) was observed in a study of T-cell memory formation after mild COVID-19. Looked up from germline, CDR1 is MRHNA and CDR2 is SNTAGT. V lost 6 bases, J lost 7 bases, and 10 bases stayed unmatched. The CDR3 extends over 15 amino acids. Regarding the study as a whole: Contracting clones localized mainly to CM and EM when CD4+ and mainly to EMRA when CD8+. Contracting clones from day 15 to 85 had balanced CD4/CD8; later expanders favoured CD4+.

With regard to this clonotype: No antigen is known for it.

TCRdb called the 5' RACE reads again in MiXCR, with one record for every CDR3 protein. There are 190,000 or so distinct CDR3 sequences in the sample; around 21% occur only once, and roughly 23% lies in the top ten. The source is an adult woman who had mild COVID-19 (a few samples of this study predate the infection). Cell type and time point are not known. The sequencing input was PBMCs or a T cell subset sorted from them (not recorded which). The chain has TRBV6-4 and TRBJ1-4; TRBD1 matches at 8 bases. CDR3 sequence: CASSASGGSGEKLFF. The CDR3 nucleotides read TGTGCCAGCAGCGCCTCAGGGGGCTCGGGTGAAAAACTGTTTTTT.